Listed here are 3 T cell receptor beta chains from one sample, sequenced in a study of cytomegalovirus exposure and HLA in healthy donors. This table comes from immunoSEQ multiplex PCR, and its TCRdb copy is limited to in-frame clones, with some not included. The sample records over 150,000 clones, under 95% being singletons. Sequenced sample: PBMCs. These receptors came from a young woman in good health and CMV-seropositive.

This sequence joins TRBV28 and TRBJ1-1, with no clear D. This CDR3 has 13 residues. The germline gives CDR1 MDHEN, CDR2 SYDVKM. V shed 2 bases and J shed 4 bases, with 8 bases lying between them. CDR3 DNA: TGTGCCAGCAGTTTAACGGGAGGCACTGAAGCTTTCTTT. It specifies CASSLTGGTEAFF.

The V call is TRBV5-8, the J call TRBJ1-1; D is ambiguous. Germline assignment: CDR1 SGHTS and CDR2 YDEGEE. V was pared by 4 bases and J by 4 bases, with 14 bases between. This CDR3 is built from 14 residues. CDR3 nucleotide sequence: TGTGCCAGCAGCCCCCGGGGAGGGAGCACTGAAGCTTTCTTT. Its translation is CASSPRGGSTEAFF.

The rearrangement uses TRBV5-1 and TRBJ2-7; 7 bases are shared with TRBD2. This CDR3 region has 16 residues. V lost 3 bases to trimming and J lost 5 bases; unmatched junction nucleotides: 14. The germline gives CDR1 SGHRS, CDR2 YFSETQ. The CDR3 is CASSSGGWKSSHEQYF. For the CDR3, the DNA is TGCGCCAGCAGCTCCGGGGGGTGGAAATCGTCCCACGAGCAGTACTTC.